One sample yielded the 14 T cell receptor beta chains listed below, sequenced in a study of cytomegalovirus exposure and HLA in healthy donors. Primers included in the PCR were 60 Vbeta and 13 Jbeta primers. Clones were sequenced by immunoSEQ multiplex PCR, and TCRdb holds only the in-frame ones, with some missing. The sample yields approximately 130,000 clones, around 86% seen once. The sequenced sample was PBMCs. These receptors were obtained from a woman between 35 and 50 years old in good health and CMV-seronegative.

The gene calls are TRBV30 and TRBJ1-5; no definite D call. This CDR3 is 16 amino acids long. Trimming shortened V by 1 base and J by 1 base, and 14 bases separated the two germline ends. CDR1 is GTSNPN, CDR2 SVGIG, per germline (reference sequence). The CDR3 loop is CAWSAGSTRSNQPQHF. The CDR3 nucleotides read TGTGCCTGGAGTGCGGGTTCCACGAGGAGCAATCAGCCCCAGCATTTT.

The rearrangement uses TRBV13 and TRBJ2-5; 8 nucleotides agree with TRBD2. This CDR3 contains 16 residues. Germline V gene lookup returns CDR1 PRHDT and CDR2 FYEKMQ (reference sequence). V trimming: 5 bases; J trimming: 3 bases; junction bases outside the gene matches: 11. CDR3 in DNA: TGTGCCAGCAGCGCACCCGGGACTAGGCTTAAAGAGACCCAGTACTTC. Translated: CASSAPGTRLKETQYF. The full variable domain, in which reference TRBV13 and TRBJ2-5 provide the parts outside the CDR3, is AAGVIQSPRHLIKEKRETATLKCYPIPRHDTVYWYQQGPGQDPQFLISFYEKMQSDKGSIPDRFSAQQFSDYHSELNMSSLELGDSALYFCASSAPGTRLKETQYFGPGTRLLVL.

In this sample, this clone turned up a few times. The chain uses TRBV6-5 and TRBJ2-7; possible D gene TRBD2, 7 bases. Germline-derived CDR1 and CDR2 are MNHEY and SVGAGI. V was cut by 5 bases and J by 0 bases, with 14 bases left in between. This CDR3 is built from 15 residues. The CDR3 DNA follows: TGTGCCAGCAGTCGCGGGGGCAGGAGCTCCTACGAGCAGTACTTC. This sequence encodes CASSRGGRSSYEQYF.

The rearrangement joins TRBV19 to TRBJ2-3; 7 positions match TRBD2. The V gene's germline CDR1 is LNHDA and CDR2 SQIVND (reference sequence). The CDR3 is 16 residues long. With V trimmed by 3 bases and J by 2 bases, 8 bases remained unmatched. This chain's CDR3 is CASSIELAGLTDTQYF. The CDR3 DNA follows: TGTGCCAGTAGTATCGAGTTAGCGGGTCTCACAGATACGCAGTATTTT.

The chain carries TRBV14 and TRBJ1-2; 7 positions match TRBD1. The V and J ends lost 0 bases and 1 base, in that order; junction bases with no gene match: 2. CDR1 SGHDN and CDR2 FVKESK come from the germline V gene. The CDR3 length is 15 residues. CDR3 in amino acids: CASSQEGTVNYGYTF. CDR3 nucleotide sequence: TGTGCCAGCAGCCAAGAAGGGACAGTTAACTATGGCTACACCTTC. Variable domain in full (rest from reference TRBV14 and TRBJ1-2): EAGVTQFPSHSVIEKGQTVTLRCDPISGHDNLYWYRRVMGKEIKFLLHFVKESKQDESGMPNNRFLAERTGGTYSTLKVQPAELEDSGVYFCASSQEGTVNYGYTFGSGTRLTVV.

The CDR3 reads CASTRHLNTGELFF. The CDR3 DNA follows: TGTGCCAGCACACGACACTTGAACACCGGGGAGCTGTTTTTT. V is TRBV6-5 and J is TRBJ2-2; D gene ambiguous. Germline V CDR1 and CDR2: MNHEY, SVGAGI. Trimming left V 7 bases short and J 1 base short, with 10 bases between. This CDR3 has 14 residues.

This clone has ten or more counts. V usage is TRBV2 and J usage is TRBJ1-4; D possibly corresponds to TRBD1 (5 bases). CDR1 and CDR2 (germline): SNHLY, FYNNEI. There are 13 residues in the CDR3. Trimming removed 7 bases from V and 6 bases from J, with 12 bases in between. DNA of the CDR3: TGTGCCAGCAACAGACCCAGGGATGAAAAACTGTTTTTT. Amino acids: CASNRPRDEKLFF.

The chain carries TRBV5-4 and TRBJ2-2, with 7 bases aligning to TRBD1. The CDR3 is made up of 14 amino acids. Trimming cost V 3 bases and J 9 bases; bases outside gene matches: 8. The V gene's germline CDR1 is SGHNT and CDR2 YYREEE (reference sequence). The CDR3: CASSSDRVFRELFF. DNA for the CDR3: TGTGCCAGCAGCTCAGACAGGGTGTTTAGGGAGCTGTTTTTT. Full variable domain (outside the CDR3, taken from reference TRBV5-4 and TRBJ2-2): ETGVTQSPTHLIKTRGQQVTLRCSSQSGHNTVSWYQQALGQGPQFIFQYYREEENGRGNFPPRFSGLQFPNYSSELNVNALELDDSALYLCASSSDRVFRELFFGEGSRLTVL.

V is TRBV6-1 and J is TRBJ1-6, with D possibly TRBD1 on 6 matching bases. From germline, CDR1 is MNHNS and CDR2 SASEGT. The CDR3 is 15 residues long. Trimming pared 6 bases from V and 7 bases from J, leaving 16 bases between. This CDR3 is CASRLGGQGNSPLHF. Written as DNA, the CDR3 is TGTGCCAGCAGGTTAGGGGGACAAGGGAATTCACCCCTCCACTTT.

This sequence joins TRBV27 and TRBJ2-5; 7 nucleotides match TRBD1. The J call may be wrong; the DNA end is better matched by TRBJ2-7. The V gene's germline CDR1 is MNHEY and CDR2 SMNVEV (reference sequence). The CDR3 loop spans 15 amino acids. The CDR3 loop reads CASSPEMGQTYEQYF. CDR3 DNA sequence: TGTGCCAGCAGTCCCGAAATGGGACAGACCTACGAGCAGTACTTC.

This clone was detected only a few times. This chain uses TRBV5-1 with TRBJ1-1; D perhaps matches TRBD1 (6 bases). The CDR3 is 13 amino acids. V lost 4 bases and J lost 1, with 8 bases in between. Germline CDR1 and CDR2: SGHRS and YFSETQ. CDR3 coding DNA: TGCGCCAGCAGCCCACAGGGGAACACTGAAGCTTTCTTT. This encodes CASSPQGNTEAFF.

V gene TRBV28 combines with J gene TRBJ1-2; 11 bases align to TRBD1. Per the germline V gene, CDR1 is MDHEN and CDR2 is SYDVKM. The J segment lost 4 bases and the V segment lost 5 bases, leaving 9 bases of the junction unmatched. This CDR3 has 16 amino acids. The chain's CDR3 is CASSPSDRGLSYGYTF. CDR3 sequence (DNA): TGTGCCAGCAGTCCTTCGGACAGGGGGCTCAGCTATGGCTACACCTTC.

The chain is built from TRBV19 and TRBJ1-1, with TRBD1 as a possible D gene (5 bases). The V gene lost 5 bases and the J gene lost 1 base, with 11 bases spanning the gap. This CDR3 region has 14 residues. Germline values: CDR1 LNHDA, CDR2 SQIVND (reference sequence). Here the CDR3 DNA reads TGTGCCAGTAGTTGGGGACTGAGGAACACTGAAGCTTTCTTT. The encoded protein is CASSWGLRNTEAFF.

The chain is built from TRBV19 and TRBJ2-7; perhaps TRBD1 as D (7 bases). Trimming removed 6 bases from V and 1 base from J, with 16 bases in between. CDR1 and CDR2 (germline): LNHDA, SQIVND (reference sequence). The CDR3 spans 15 residues. For the CDR3, the DNA is TGTGCCAGTAGGCGACAGGGAGGCCATTCCTACGAGCAGTACTTC. Translation gives CASRRQGGHSYEQYF. Combining the CDR3 with reference TRBV19 and TRBJ2-7 gives the whole variable domain DGGITQSPKYLFRKEGQNVTLSCEQNLNHDAMYWYRQDPGQGLRLIYYSQIVNDFQKGDIAEGYSVSREKKESFPLTVTSAQKNPTAFYLCASRRQGGHSYEQYFGPGTRLTVT.